The 22 T cell receptor beta chains presented below share a single source sample, sequenced in a study of OX40 agonist ivuxolimab in advanced cancers. Using immunoSEQ multiplex PCR, the repertoire was profiled, and TCRdb retains in-frame clones only, with some absent. The sample shows over 70,000 clones, 70% to 90% of them seen only once. The sample was CD4+ or CD8+ T cells sorted from blood, taken in a trial of the OX40 agonist ivuxolimab. The receptors derive from an adult with an advanced solid tumor such as melanoma, head and neck, liver or kidney cancer.

The V and J genes are TRBV4-1 and TRBJ1-6; D unresolved. The V and J ends lost 1 base and 9 bases respectively, with 19 bases between them. The CDR3 runs to 17 residues. The germline V gene has CDR1 MGHRA and CDR2 YSYEKL. The CDR3, as DNA: TGCGCCAGCAGCCAAGTGGGAATACAGCTTGGTGGTTCACCCCTCCACTTT. It translates to CASSQVGIQLGGSPLHF.

The gene calls are TRBV6-9 and TRBJ1-1; a weak D match, TRBD1 (5 bases). V lost 5 bases and J 0 bases, leaving 13 bases between the germline ends. The CDR3 runs to 15 residues. The germline V gene has CDR1 MNHGY and CDR2 SVAAGI. CDR3 sequence: CASSPLGGMNTEAFF. Written as DNA, the CDR3 is TGTGCCAGCAGTCCCCTTGGGGGTATGAACACTGAAGCTTTCTTT.

This rearrangement joins TRBV7-3 to TRBJ2-3; D assignment may be TRBD1 or TRBD2 (6 bases each). Germline V gives CDR1 SGHTA, CDR2 FQGTGA. The V and J ends lost 5 bases and 2 bases respectively, with 11 bases between them. The CDR3 extends over 14 amino acids. DNA for the CDR3: TGTGCCAGCAGCATAAGGGGGGTCACAGATACGCAGTATTTT. Its translation: CASSIRGVTDTQYF.

The chain uses TRBV5-4 and TRBJ2-3, with D unresolved. Trimming cost V 1 base and J 3 bases, with 15 bases left between them. The germline gives CDR1 SGHNT, CDR2 YYREEE (reference sequence). CDR3 length: 16 residues. CDR3 in amino acids: CASSLQGTFGTDTQYF. The CDR3 DNA sequence: TGTGCCAGCAGCTTGCAAGGTACTTTTGGAACAGATACGCAGTATTTT.

In this sample, this clone turned up once. The rearrangement uses TRBV5-1 and TRBJ2-4, with D maybe TRBD1 (5 bases). CDR3 size: 16 residues. From germline, CDR1 is SGHRS and CDR2 YFSETQ. V was cut by 4 bases and J by 4 bases, with 18 bases left in between. The CDR3 protein is CASSPGAIESKNIQYF. The CDR3 region has the DNA TGCGCCAGCAGCCCTGGGGCCATAGAATCAAAAAACATTCAGTACTTC. The full variable domain, rest sourced from reference TRBV5-1 and TRBJ2-4, is KAGVTQTPRYLIKTRGQQVTLSCSPISGHRSVSWYQQTPGQGLQFLFEYFSETQRNKGNFPGRFSGRQFSNSRSEMNVSTLELGDSALYLCASSPGAIESKNIQYFGAGTRLSVL.

This clone was seen just once. V is TRBV6-5 and J is TRBJ1-5, with 8 bases that match TRBD1. CDR1 and CDR2 (germline): MNHEY, SVGAGI. Germline trimming cut 6 bases from V and 3 bases from J; bases unmatched to any gene: 7. This CDR3 is 15 amino acids long. CDR3: CASRDGQGYNQPQHF. CDR3 DNA: TGTGCCAGCAGGGACGGACAGGGCTACAATCAGCCCCAGCATTTT.

This clone has a handful of counts. The CDR3 loop reads CASSFSGTEAFF. The CDR3 nucleotides read TGTGCCAGCAGTTTTTCGGGCACTGAAGCTTTCTTT. The chain combines TRBV2 with TRBJ1-1; no firm D call. Trimming took 5 bases from V and 4 from J, leaving 8 bases between them. The CDR3 contains 12 residues. The germline CDR1 and CDR2 sequences are SNHLY and FYNNEI. Supplemented by reference TRBV2 and TRBJ1-1, the full variable domain reads EPEVTQTPSHQVTQMGQEVILRCVPISNHLYFYWYRQILGQKVEFLVSFYNNEISEKSEIFDDQFSVERPDGSNFTLKIRSTKLEDSAMYFCASSFSGTEAFFGQGTRLTVV.

The chain's CDR3 is CASSEARGPPTTYEQYF. The CDR3 DNA reads as TGTGCCAGCAGTGAAGCGCGGGGGCCCCCGACAACCTACGAGCAGTACTTC. The chain employs TRBV6-1 and TRBJ2-7; weak D call: TRBD2 (7 bases). V dropped 0 bases and J dropped 2 bases, with 17 bases sitting between them. Germline values: CDR1 MNHNS, CDR2 SASEGT. This CDR3 contains 17 residues.

The CDR3 here is CATSRDVGVGTDTQYF. DNA for the CDR3: TGTGCCACCAGCAGAGATGTCGGGGTTGGAACAGATACGCAGTATTTT. This chain joins TRBV15 and TRBJ2-3; possibly TRBD2 for D (5 bases). Germline V gene lookup returns CDR1 LNHNV and CDR2 YYDKDF (reference sequence). Trimming cost V 0 bases and J 3 bases, with 13 bases left between them. This CDR3 comprises 16 residues. Variable domain in full (rest from reference TRBV15 and TRBJ2-3): DAMVIQNPRYQVTQFGKPVTLSCSQTLNHNVMYWYQQKSSQAPKLLFHYYDKDFNNEADTPDNFQSRRPNTSFCFLDIRSPGLGDTAMYLCATSRDVGVGTDTQYFGPGTRLTVL.

The chain uses TRBV18 and TRBJ2-3; D gene unclear. V dropped 5 bases and J dropped 4 bases, with 10 bases sitting between them. Germline V gives CDR1 KGHSH, CDR2 LQKENI. The CDR3 contains 13 residues. The CDR3 sequence: CASSTLRADTQYF. Here the CDR3 DNA reads TGTGCCAGCTCAACGTTAAGGGCAGATACGCAGTATTTT.

This chain joins TRBV5-1 and TRBJ1-4, with 7 bases lining up with TRBD1. This CDR3 comprises 17 residues. Unmatched junction bases numbered 10, after V lost 4 bases and J lost 1 base. Germline CDR1 SGHRS, CDR2 YFSETQ. The DNA for the CDR3 is TGCGCCAGCAGCAGAGGGACAGCCGTTGGAACTAATGAAAAACTGTTTTTT. Its translation is CASSRGTAVGTNEKLFF.

The chain uses TRBV14 and TRBJ1-1; D is ambiguous. Per the germline V gene, CDR1 is SGHDN and CDR2 is FVKESK. The CDR3 extends over 15 amino acids. V was pared by 2 bases and J by 5 bases, with 15 bases between. The CDR3 sequence: CASSQRRRFRTEAFF. In DNA, the CDR3 is TGTGCCAGCAGCCAACGTAGGCGGTTTCGGACTGAAGCTTTCTTT. The whole variable domain, filled in from reference TRBV14 and TRBJ1-1, reads EAGVTQFPSHSVIEKGQTVTLRCDPISGHDNLYWYRRVMGKEIKFLLHFVKESKQDESGMPNNRFLAERTGGTYSTLKVQPAELEDSGVYFCASSQRRRFRTEAFFGQGTRLTVV.

This chain connects TRBV10-2 to TRBJ2-5; 7 bases agree with TRBD1. The J call is doubtful: the DNA matches TRBJ2-7 better. Germline V gives CDR1 WSHSY, CDR2 SAAADI. The length of the CDR3 is 13 residues. In nucleotides, the CDR3 is TGCGCCAGCAGCCGGGACAGCGCCTACGAGCAGTACTTC. This codes for CASSRDSAYEQYF.

V is TRBV7-6 and J is TRBJ1-1; TRBD1 matches at 9 bases. Germline V gene data show CDR1 as SGHVS and CDR2 as FNYEAQ. The J segment lost 4 bases and the V segment lost 1 base, leaving 4 bases of the junction unmatched. There are 15 residues in the CDR3. CDR3 in DNA: TGTGCCAGCAGCTTAGGGGGACAGGGCGGCACTGAAGCTTTCTTT. It encodes CASSLGGQGGTEAFF.

The chain combines TRBV6-5 with TRBJ1-2; 7 nucleotides match TRBD1. This CDR3 is built from 15 residues. Trimming took 2 bases from V and 4 from J; bases not matched to a gene: 7. The germline gives CDR1 MNHEY, CDR2 SVGAGI. CDR3 protein: CASSYKGAAGYGYTF. The CDR3 bases are TGTGCCAGCAGTTACAAGGGGGCGGCTGGCTATGGCTACACCTTC.

The chain couples TRBV6-9 to TRBJ1-2; the D is unclear. This CDR3 spans 14 amino acids. Trimming removed 0 bases from V and 3 bases from J, with 8 bases in between. Looked up from germline, CDR1 is MNHGY and CDR2 is SVAAGI. CDR3 sequence (DNA): TGTGCCAGCAGTTATTCGTACACTGACTATGGCTACACCTTC. Its translation: CASSYSYTDYGYTF.

The CDR3 sequence: CASSFRDPLQETQYF. DNA of the CDR3: TGTGCCAGCAGCTTCCGGGACCCTTTACAAGAGACCCAGTACTTC. The chain has TRBV5-6 and TRBJ2-5; D assignment may be TRBD1 or TRBD2 (5 bases each). There are 15 residues in the CDR3. Germline CDR1 SGHDT, CDR2 YYEEEE. Deletions cut 2 bases from V and 2 bases from J, with 13 bases between.

The rearrangement links TRBV5-4 to TRBJ1-3; 9 bases are a match to TRBD1. CDR3 length equals 14 residues. CDR1 SGHNT and CDR2 YYREEE come from the germline V gene (reference sequence). The V gene end was trimmed by 4 bases and the J gene end by 5 bases; junction bases not matched to a gene: 4. CDR3 sequence (DNA): TGTGCCAGCAGCGCCGGGACAGGGAGAAACACCATATATTTT. Translation: CASSAGTGRNTIYF.

The chain is built from TRBV10-3 and TRBJ2-3, with unresolved D. Trimming took off 8 bases at V and 5 bases at J, with 14 bases between the two ends. This CDR3 region has 13 residues. Per the germline V gene, CDR1 is ENHRY and CDR2 is SYGVKD. In DNA, the CDR3 is TGTGCCATCGGGCCCAGTGGAGTAGATACGCAGTATTTT. Its translation: CAIGPSGVDTQYF.

This chain joins TRBV23-1 and TRBJ1-2; possibly TRBD1 for D (6 bases). TRBV23-1 qualifies as an ORF whose function is uncertain. Trimming shortened V by 4 bases and J by 4 bases, and 16 bases separated the two germline ends. The length of the CDR3 is 15 residues. The DNA of the CDR3 is TGCGCCAGCAGTCTTTTAGGGGGGCTGAGCTATGGCTACACCTTC. Its protein product is CASSLLGGLSYGYTF.

This chain links TRBV5-4 with TRBJ1-4, with D maybe TRBD1 (6 bases). Germline loops: CDR1 SGHNT, CDR2 YYREEE (reference sequence). V lost 3 bases and J lost 3, with 12 bases in between. The CDR3 contains 15 residues. The CDR3 DNA reads as TGTGCCAGCAGCTCTGACAGGACGTCTAATGAAAAACTGTTTTTT. This sequence encodes CASSSDRTSNEKLFF.

The chain links TRBV5-1 to TRBJ2-1; no definite D call. The CDR3 is 13 residues long. V was trimmed by 0 bases and J by 5 bases, leaving 6 bases between them. Per germline, CDR1 SGHRS and CDR2 YFSETQ. The CDR3 loop reads CASSLGRNNEQFF. CDR3 nucleotide sequence: TGCGCCAGCAGCTTGGGACGGAACAATGAGCAGTTCTTC.